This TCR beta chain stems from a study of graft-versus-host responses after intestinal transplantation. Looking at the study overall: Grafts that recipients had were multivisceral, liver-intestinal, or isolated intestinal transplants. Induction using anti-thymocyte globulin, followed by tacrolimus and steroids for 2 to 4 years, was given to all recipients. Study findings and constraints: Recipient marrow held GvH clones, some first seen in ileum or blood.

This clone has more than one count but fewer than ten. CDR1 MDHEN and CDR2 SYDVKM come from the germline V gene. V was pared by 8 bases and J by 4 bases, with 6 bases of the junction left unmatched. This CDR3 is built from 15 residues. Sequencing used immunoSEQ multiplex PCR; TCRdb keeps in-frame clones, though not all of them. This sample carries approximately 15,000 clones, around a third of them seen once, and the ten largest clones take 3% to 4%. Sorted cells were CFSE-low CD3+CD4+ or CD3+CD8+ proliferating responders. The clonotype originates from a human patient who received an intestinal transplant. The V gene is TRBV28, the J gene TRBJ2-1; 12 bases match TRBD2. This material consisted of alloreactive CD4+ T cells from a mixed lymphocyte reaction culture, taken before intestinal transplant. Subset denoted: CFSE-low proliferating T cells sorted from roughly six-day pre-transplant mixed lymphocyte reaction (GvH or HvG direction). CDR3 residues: CASGLAGGIYNEQFF. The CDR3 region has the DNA TGTGCCAGCGGGCTAGCGGGAGGGATATACAATGAGCAGTTCTTC.